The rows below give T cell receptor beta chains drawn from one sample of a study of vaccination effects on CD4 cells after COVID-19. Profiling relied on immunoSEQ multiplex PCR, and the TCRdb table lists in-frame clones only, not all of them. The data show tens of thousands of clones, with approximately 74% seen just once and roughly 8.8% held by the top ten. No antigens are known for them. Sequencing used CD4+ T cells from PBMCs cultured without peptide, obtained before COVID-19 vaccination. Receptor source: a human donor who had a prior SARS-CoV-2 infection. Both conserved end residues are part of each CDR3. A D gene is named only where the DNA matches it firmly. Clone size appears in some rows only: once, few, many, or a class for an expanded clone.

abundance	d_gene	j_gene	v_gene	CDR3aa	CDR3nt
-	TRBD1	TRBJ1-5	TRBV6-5	CASSLDRGGQPQHF	TGTGCCAGCAGTTTGGACAGGGGAGGTCAGCCCCAGCATTTT
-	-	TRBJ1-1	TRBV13	CASSLYMNTEAFF	TGTGCCAGCAGCTTGTACATGAACACTGAAGCTTTCTTT
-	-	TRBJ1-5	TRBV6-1	CASSEFRVDQPQHF	TGTGCCAGCAGTGAATTCAGGGTCGATCAGCCCCAGCATTTT
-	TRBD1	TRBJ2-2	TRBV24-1	CATSDARTGYTGELFF	TGTGCCACCAGTGATGCCCGGACAGGATACACCGGGGAGCTGTTTTTT
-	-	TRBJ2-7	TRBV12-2	CASRPRDSRVTYEQYF	TGTGCAAGTCGCCCTCGAGATTCGCGGGTGACCTACGAGCAGTACTTC
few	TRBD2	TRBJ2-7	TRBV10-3	CAIRTSGGADYEQYF	TGTGCCATCAGAACTAGCGGGGGGGCGGATTACGAGCAGTACTTC
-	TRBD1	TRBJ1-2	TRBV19	CASSTTGTGNYGYTF	TGTGCCAGTAGTACAACCGGGACAGGGAACTATGGCTACACCTTC
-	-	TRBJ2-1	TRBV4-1	CASSAFPGTDTHNEQFF	TGCGCCAGCAGCGCTTTTCCGGGAACTGACACGCACAATGAGCAGTTCTTC
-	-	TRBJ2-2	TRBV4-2	CASSQEDAGELFF	TGTGCCAGCAGCCAAGAAGACGCCGGGGAGCTGTTTTTT
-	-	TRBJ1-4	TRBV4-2	CASSQARVSNEKLFF	TGTGCCAGCAGCCAAGCTAGGGTATCCAATGAAAAACTGTTTTTT
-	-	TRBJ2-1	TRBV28	CASSKAGTPRRINEQFF	TGTGCCAGCAGTAAGGCCGGGACACCACGCAGGATCAATGAGCAGTTCTTC
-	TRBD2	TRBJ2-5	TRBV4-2	CASSQGGLAGQETQYF	TGTGCCAGCAGCCAAGGGGGACTAGCGGGTCAAGAGACCCAGTACTTC
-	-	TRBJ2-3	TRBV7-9	CASSPNLRADTQYF	TGTGCCAGCAGCCCGAACCTACGCGCAGATACGCAGTATTTT
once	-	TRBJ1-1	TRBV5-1	CASSLAYRAPFGSEAFF	TGCGCCAGCAGCTTGGCCTACCGGGCCCCCTTTGGATCTGAAGCTTTCTTT
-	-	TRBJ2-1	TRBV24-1	CATSDARASSYNEQFF	TGTGCCACCAGTGATGCGCGGGCCAGCTCCTACAATGAGCAGTTCTTC
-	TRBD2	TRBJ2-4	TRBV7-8	CASSLGSRGTRGYIQYF	TGTGCCAGCAGCTTAGGTTCAAGGGGGACTAGGGGGTACATTCAGTACTTC
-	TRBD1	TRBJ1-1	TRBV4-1	CASSRDRDRVGHTEAFF	TGCGCCAGCAGCCGTGACCGGGACAGAGTGGGGCACACTGAAGCTTTCTTT
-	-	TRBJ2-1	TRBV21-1	CASSPRSYNEQFF	TGTGCCAGCAGCCCCCGCTCCTACAATGAGCAGTTCTTC
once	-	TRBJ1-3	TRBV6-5	CASSRDTAGNTIYF	TGTGCCAGCAGCCGGGACACCGCTGGAAACACCATATATTTT
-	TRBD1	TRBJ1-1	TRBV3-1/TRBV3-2	CASSTSVQGGTEAFF	TGTGCCAGCAGCACATCGGTGCAGGGGGGTACTGAAGCTTTCTTT
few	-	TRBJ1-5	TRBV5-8	CASNRDLQPQHF	TGTGCCAGCAACCGTGATTTGCAGCCCCAGCATTTT
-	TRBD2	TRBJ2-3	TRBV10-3	CAISEIAGVSGTDTQYF	TGTGCCATCAGTGAGATAGCGGGAGTGAGTGGCACAGATACGCAGTATTTT
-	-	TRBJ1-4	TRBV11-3	CASSLEGFTNEKLFF	TGTGCCAGCAGCTTAGAAGGTTTTACTAATGAAAAACTGTTTTTT
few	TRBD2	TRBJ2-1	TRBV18	CASSGGLAGGDEQFF	TGTGCCAGCTCGGGAGGACTAGCGGGGGGCGATGAGCAGTTCTTC
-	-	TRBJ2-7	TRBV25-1	CASSDSSYEQYF	TGTGCCAGCAGTGACTCCTCCTACGAGCAGTACTTC
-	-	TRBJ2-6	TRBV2	CASMDAGGANVLTF	TGTGCCAGCATGGACGCCGGAGGGGCCAACGTCCTGACTTTC
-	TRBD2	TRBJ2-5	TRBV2	CASGGASGSGEETQYF	TGTGCCAGCGGGGGGGCTAGCGGGAGCGGCGAAGAGACCCAGTACTTC